These 10 T cell receptor beta chains came from one sample sequenced in a study of CD8+ T cells in alopecia areata (dated by TCRdb to between 2018 and 2020). Receptor amplification or capture employed the immunoSEQ multiplex PCR assay. RNA was extracted from all samples and reverse transcribed into cDNA, which served as template for TCR sequencing. Sourced from immuneACCESS, this table was stored by TCRdb with only in-frame sequences that have V and J called. A share of the clones is absent; for the studies checked, an unresolved V gene accounts for under half, and the remainder has no known explanation. The sample data list over 70,000 clones, and roughly 66% of these were observed just once. The ten largest clonotypes hold around 24% of the sample. What the time point label conveys for this sample: 24 weeks on oral tofacitinib. The intended sense of this specimen's treatment or condition label: oral pan-JAK inhibitor, 5-10 mg twice daily.

The material was CD8+ T cells sorted from blood, obtained at week 24, from a patient treated with tofacitinib. Source of these receptors: a human donor with alopecia areata.

The V gene is TRBV7-9, the J gene TRBJ1-5, with 9 nucleotides matching TRBD1. CDR1 is SEHNR, CDR2 FQNEAQ, per germline (reference sequence). J gave up 0 bases and V 5 bases, and 8 bases lay outside the gene matches. The length of the CDR3 is 17 residues. In nucleotides, the CDR3 is TGTGCCAGCAGCATCACCGGGACAGGGAGTAGCAATCAGCCCCAGCATTTT. Its translation is CASSITGTGSSNQPQHF.

Here the CDR3 reads CASSLGTRNEQFF. The DNA for the CDR3 is TGTGCCAGCAGCTTAGGGACTAGGAATGAGCAGTTCTTC. The chain links TRBV7-2 to TRBJ2-1, with TRBD2 matching 7 bases. CDR1 and CDR2 (germline): SGHTA, FQGNSA. The CDR3 runs 13 residues. Germline trimming cut 1 base from V and 7 bases from J; bases unmatched to any gene: 1.

This chain uses TRBV9 with TRBJ2-7, with D perhaps matching TRBD2 (5 bases). This CDR3 comprises 13 residues. Per the germline V gene, CDR1 is SGDLS and CDR2 is YYNGEE. V lost 7 bases and J 5 bases, leaving 16 bases between the germline ends. The CDR3 DNA reads TGTGCCAGCGCCCGTGAGGGTATTAACGAGCAGTACTTC. Its translation: CASAREGINEQYF.

The chain is built from TRBV27 and TRBJ2-7; 8 nucleotides align to TRBD1. Per germline, CDR1 MNHEY and CDR2 SMNVEV (reference sequence). J gave up 2 bases and V 2 bases, and 5 bases lay outside the gene matches. There are 15 residues in the CDR3. This chain's CDR3 is CASSLTPGQAYEQYF. The CDR3 DNA reads as TGTGCCAGCAGTTTAACGCCGGGACAGGCCTACGAGCAGTACTTC.

CDR3 loop: CASSPRKADTQYF. CDR3 coding DNA: TGCGCCAGCAGCCCAAGAAAGGCAGATACGCAGTATTTT. This chain connects TRBV4-3 to TRBJ2-3; no definite D call. Per germline, CDR1 LGHNA and CDR2 YSLEER. The length of the CDR3 is 13 residues. V lost 4 bases to trimming and J lost 4 bases, with 9 bases between them.

This clone is a singleton in its sample. The J gene is TRBJ2-2, the V gene TRBV4-3, with unresolved D. In germline, CDR1 is LGHNA, CDR2 YSLEER. The germline V and J ends were trimmed by 0 bases and 5 bases, with 7 bases remaining between them. The CDR3 consists of 14 residues. CDR3 loop: CASSQETGTGELFF. The CDR3 DNA follows: TGCGCCAGCAGCCAAGAAACCGGTACCGGGGAGCTGTTTTTT.

This clone has only a few counts. The chain carries TRBV5-1 and TRBJ2-1; unclear D gene. Germline V CDR1 and CDR2: SGHRS, YFSETQ. V lost 0 bases and J 7 bases, leaving 8 bases between the germline ends. The CDR3 is made up of 13 amino acids. The CDR3 spells CASSLGGDNEQFF. The CDR3 DNA sequence: TGCGCCAGCAGCTTGGGTGGGGATAATGAGCAGTTCTTC.

V is TRBV27 and J is TRBJ2-7, with D possibly being TRBD2 (6 bases). This CDR3 has 15 residues. Trimming shortened V by 3 bases and J by 2 bases, and 14 bases separated the two germline ends. Germline V gene lookup returns CDR1 MNHEY and CDR2 SMNVEV (reference sequence). The CDR3 DNA follows: TGTGCCAGCAGTTTGCGGGACTCTCCAACCTACGAGCAGTACTTC. Its protein is CASSLRDSPTYEQYF.

This clone was seen more than once but under ten times. The chain uses TRBV4-1 and TRBJ2-1; possible D gene TRBD2, 5 bases. Germline CDR1 MGHRA, CDR2 YSYEKL. V was shortened by 1 base and J by 9 bases, with 16 bases between the two germline ends. The CDR3 loop spans 15 amino acids. The CDR3 is CASSQGLAESGEQFF. CDR3 DNA: TGCGCCAGCAGCCAAGGTCTAGCAGAAAGTGGTGAGCAGTTCTTC.

The chain recombines TRBV23-1 with TRBJ1-2, with a weak D call TRBD1 (6 bases). TRBV23-1 is identified as an open reading frame with a role that is uncertain. This CDR3 comprises 12 residues. Deletions cut 7 bases from V and 7 bases from J, with 13 bases between. The CDR3 DNA reads as TGCGCCAGCAACCCGACAGGAGGTGGCTACACCTTC. It translates to CASNPTGGGYTF.